Shown below are 21 T cell receptor beta chains from a single sample sequenced in a study of T-cell reconstitution after alpha-beta-depleted transplantation in children. Unique molecular identifiers were incorporated into the prepared TCRbeta library. In TCRdb, the PCR reads were re-called with MiXCR into one record per CDR3 protein. The sample comprises about 500,000 distinct CDR3 sequences, less than 35% of which are singletons, and more than 2% rests with the top ten. This specimen was PBMCs from the stem cell graft donor, taken from the stem cell graft. The receptor set was obtained from a human donor who donated a stem cell graft to a child with aplastic anemia.

The chain carries TRBV29-1 and TRBJ1-1; 7 bases are a match to TRBD1. CDR3 length: 13 amino acids. From germline, CDR1 is SQVTM and CDR2 ANQGSEA. With V trimmed by 7 bases and J by 5 bases, 10 bases remained unmatched. DNA for the CDR3: TGCAGCGCAAAAACAGGGGACGGGACTGAAGCTTTCTTT. Protein sequence: CSAKTGDGTEAFF.

V gene TRBV7-8 combines with J gene TRBJ2-7; 9 positions match TRBD2. CDR3 length: 15 amino acids. With 0 bases clipped from V and 5 bases from J, the junction kept 5 bases outside the gene matches. The germline V gene encodes CDR1 SGHVS and CDR2 FQNEAQ. In DNA, the CDR3 is TGTGCCAGCAGCTTAGCCAGCGGGAGGCGGGACGAGCAGTACTTC. Translated: CASSLASGRRDEQYF. Together with reference TRBV7-8 and TRBJ2-7, the CDR3 gives the full variable domain: GAGVSQSPRYKVAKRGQDVALRCDPISGHVSLFWYQQALGQGPEFLTYFQNEAQLDKSGLPSDRFFAERPEGSVSTLKIQRTQQEDSAVYLCASSLASGRRDEQYFGPGTRLTVT.

V is TRBV9 and J is TRBJ1-6, with TRBD1 matching 7 bases. The ends lost 6 bases at V and 7 bases at J; junction bases unmatched: 16. This CDR3 has 17 amino acids. The V gene's germline CDR1 is SGDLS and CDR2 YYNGEE. DNA of the CDR3: TGTGCCAGCACCAAAGGAGCCGCCTGGGACAGAAATTCACCCCTCCACTTT. This encodes CASTKGAAWDRNSPLHF.

In this sample, this clonotype turned up a few times. The chain links TRBV12-3 or TRBV12-4 to TRBJ1-2; 8 bases line up with TRBD1. This CDR3 contains 11 residues. Trimming removed 6 bases from V and 8 bases from J; junction bases left unmatched: 2. DNA of the CDR3: TGTGCCAGCAGAGACAGGGGAGGCTACACCTTC. Its translation is CASRDRGGYTF.

The table lists this clonotype with a few counts. V and J are TRBV12-3 or TRBV12-4 and TRBJ1-3; D gene unclear. There are 15 residues in the CDR3. Trimming cost V 5 bases and J 0 bases, with 11 bases left between them. CDR3 amino acids: CASSHTPGSGNTIYF. The CDR3 nucleotides read TGTGCCAGCAGTCATACGCCAGGCTCTGGAAACACCATATATTTT.

The CDR3 region has the DNA TGCAGCGTGCTTAGGTCGGTACGCGACACTGAAGCTTTCTTT. Amino acid sequence: CSVLRSVRDTEAFF. The rearrangement uses TRBV29-1 and TRBJ1-1; no definite D call. The CDR3 spans 14 residues. Germline CDR1 and CDR2: SQVTM and ANQGSEA. V was cut by 6 bases and J by 3 bases, with 17 bases left in between.

The chain recombines TRBV5-6 with TRBJ2-1; the match to TRBD2 covers 13 bases. Germline CDR1 and CDR2: SGHDT and YYEEEE. The CDR3 is 18 residues long. Trimming took 4 bases from V and 0 from J; bases not matched to a gene: 7. The CDR3 region is CASSLGLAGVFSYNEQFF. The CDR3 region has the DNA TGTGCCAGCAGCCTCGGACTAGCGGGAGTCTTCTCCTACAATGAGCAGTTCTTC. The full variable domain, with the rest looked up from reference TRBV5-6 and TRBJ2-1, is DAGVTQSPTHLIKTRGQQVTLRCSPKSGHDTVSWYQQALGQGPQFIFQYYEEEERQRGNFPDRFSGHQFPNYSSELNVNALLLGDSALYLCASSLGLAGVFSYNEQFFGPGTRLTVL.

CDR3 nucleotides: TGTGCCAGCAGCATAAAGGAGGGGATGTACGAGCAGTACGTC. Amino acid sequence: CASSIKEGMYEQYV. The V and J genes are TRBV5-5 and TRBJ2-7; tentative D call: TRBD2 (6 bases). The CDR3 length is 14 residues. The germline V and J ends were trimmed by 4 bases and 4 bases, with 15 bases remaining between them. Germline assignment: CDR1 SGHKS and CDR2 YYEKEE (reference sequence).

This rearrangement joins TRBV12-3 or TRBV12-4 to TRBJ1-1, with D hard to call. V was trimmed by 8 bases and J by 4 bases, leaving 17 bases between them. CDR3 length equals 14 residues. The DNA for the CDR3 is TGTGCCAGCGCCCTCCTCGGGAGTCGCACTGAAGCTTTCTTT. Encoded protein: CASALLGSRTEAFF.

The CDR3 loop reads CASIQREGDEQFF. The CDR3, as DNA: TGTGCCAGCATCCAGCGGGAGGGGGATGAGCAGTTCTTC. The chain recombines TRBV25-1 with TRBJ2-1, with 10 bases lining up with TRBD2. CDR1 and CDR2 (germline): MGHDK, SYGVNS. The CDR3 consists of 13 residues. Trimming removed 7 bases from V and 8 bases from J; junction bases left unmatched: 5.

The J gene is TRBJ1-2, the V gene TRBV12-3 or TRBV12-4; 11 positions agree with TRBD1. The CDR3 totals 12 residues. V shed 6 bases and J 7 bases; nucleotides not matched to a gene: 1. As DNA, the CDR3 is TGTGCCAGCAGGGGACAGGGGGGTGGCTACACCTTC. Translated, it gives CASRGQGGGYTF.

In its sample, this clonotype was seen a few times. The J gene is TRBJ1-1, the V gene TRBV20-1, with 7 bases matching TRBD1. Germline loops: CDR1 DFQATT, CDR2 SNEGSKA (reference sequence). V lost 3 bases and J lost 7; bases outside the gene matches: 11. This CDR3 region has 14 residues. In DNA, the CDR3 is TGCAGTGCTAGGGGGACAGCGTCTACCCATGAAGCTTTCTTT. This translates into CSARGTASTHEAFF.

Here the CDR3 reads CSGRLAGDRRTQYF. DNA for the CDR3: TGCAGCGGACGACTAGCGGGAGATCGAAGGACGCAGTATTTT. This chain joins TRBV29-1 and TRBJ2-3, with 12 bases lining up with TRBD2. Germline V gives CDR1 SQVTM, CDR2 ANQGSEA. The CDR3 contains 14 residues. Unmatched junction bases numbered 11, after V lost 7 bases and J lost 9 bases.

This clonotype came up a few times. One end of the junction varies from germline; a read error may be responsible. The rearrangement uses TRBV15 and TRBJ2-7, with 9 nucleotides matching TRBD1. Germline CDR1 and CDR2: LNHNV and YYDKDF (reference sequence). The CDR3 has 15 residues. CDR3 in DNA: TGTGCCACCACCAGAAGCGGGACAGGGAACGGCGAGCAGTACTTC. Residues: CATTRSGTGNGEQYF.

The V and J genes are TRBV7-2 and TRBJ1-1; the D is unclear. Trimming removed 5 bases at V and 0 bases at J, with 10 bases between. Germline values: CDR1 SGHTA, CDR2 FQGNSA. The CDR3 loop spans 14 amino acids. The CDR3 loop is CASSPPPLNTEAFF. The DNA of the CDR3 is TGTGCCAGCAGCCCCCCTCCTTTGAACACTGAAGCTTTCTTT.

This clonotype occurred a few times. This chain joins TRBV27 and TRBJ1-1; TRBD1 might be the D (6 bases). Germline-derived CDR1 and CDR2 are MNHEY and SMNVEV (reference sequence). This CDR3 spans 14 amino acids. With 6 bases removed from V and 5 bases from J, the gap between germline ends came to 16 bases. Here the CDR3 DNA reads TGTGCCAGCAGGGTTCAGGGGAGATGGACTGAAGCTTTCTTT. Protein sequence: CASRVQGRWTEAFF.

The V and J genes are TRBV12-3 or TRBV12-4 and TRBJ2-5; D not certain. V gave up 5 bases and J gave up 4 bases, with 14 bases separating them. This CDR3 comprises 14 residues. CDR3 sequence (DNA): TGTGCCAGCAGTCCCCCGGAGATCGGAGAGACCCAGTACTTC. Amino acid sequence: CASSPPEIGETQYF.

This clonotype was found many times. The V and J genes are TRBV2 and TRBJ2-4; 9 bases match TRBD1. Germline V gene lookup returns CDR1 SNHLY and CDR2 FYNNEI. The CDR3 runs 16 residues. V lost 6 bases to trimming and J lost 0 bases; unmatched junction nucleotides: 6. The CDR3 spells CASRMGQGLAKNIQYF. Written as DNA, the CDR3 is TGTGCCAGCAGAATGGGACAGGGACTAGCCAAAAACATTCAGTACTTC.

This rearrangement joins TRBV28 to TRBJ2-7, with D possibly TRBD2 on 6 matching bases. This CDR3 contains 16 residues. V shed 9 bases and J shed 0 bases, with 21 bases lying between them. CDR1 and CDR2 (germline): MDHEN, SYDVKM. The CDR3 DNA follows: TGTGCCAGTTTTTCCCTGGGGGGAGGCAGCTCCTACGAGCAGTACTTC. Encoded protein: CASFSLGGGSSYEQYF.

Here the CDR3 reads CASSYVRRTEAFF. CDR3 DNA sequence: TGTGCCAGCAGTTACGTAAGACGGACTGAAGCTTTCTTT. The chain employs TRBV6-2 or TRBV6-3 and TRBJ1-1; D is ambiguous. Trimming took 2 bases from V and 5 from J, leaving 9 bases between them. Germline V CDR1 and CDR2: MNHEY, SVGEGT. The CDR3 has 13 residues.

The rearrangement links TRBV12-3 or TRBV12-4 to TRBJ2-2, with TRBD1 matching 7 bases. With V trimmed by 5 bases and J by 3 bases, 3 bases remained unmatched. The length of the CDR3 is 14 residues. CDR3 region: CASSTGADTGELFF. The CDR3 coding sequence is TGTGCCAGCAGTACAGGGGCGGACACCGGGGAGCTGTTTTTT.